This T cell receptor beta chain emerged from a study of cytomegalovirus exposure and HLA in healthy donors. The overall study: Earlier findings included about 120 million unique TCR beta sequences obtained from approximately 170 million T cells. Study-level results: Using the classifier, cytomegalovirus status was reportedly diagnosed with high specificity and sensitivity. TRBV6-2, TRBV6-3 and other indistinguishable V segments were excluded.

60 Vbeta and 13 Jbeta primers were used in PCR. Sequencing used immunoSEQ multiplex PCR; TCRdb keeps in-frame clones, though not all of them. The sample lists over 120,000 clones; less than 85% were seen once. CDR1 and CDR2 from the germline V gene are MDHEN and SYDVKM. The V gene end was trimmed by 5 bases and the J gene end by 1 base; junction bases not matched to a gene: 5. The CDR3 consists of 15 residues. Details on this clone: The antigen is undetermined.

The chain combines TRBV28 with TRBJ1-5; 7 positions match TRBD1. The receptor comes from a woman aged 60 to 75 in good health and CMV-seropositive. The source material was PBMCs. The CDR3 protein is CASSTPTGSNQPQHF. The CDR3 nucleotides are TGTGCCAGCAGTACCCCGACAGGGAGCAATCAGCCCCAGCATTTT.